These 26 T cell receptor beta chains were sequenced from one sample in a study of identical twins. TCRdb redid the calling of the 5' RACE reads with MiXCR, one entry per CDR3 protein. In the table there are some 1,600,000 distinct CDR3 sequences, around 29% of which are singletons. Specimen: cord blood. The receptors originated from a newborn girl in good health.

The chain employs TRBV20-1 and TRBJ1-6; perhaps TRBD1 as D (5 bases). Between the trimmed V and J ends, which lost 7 bases and 3 bases, there was a span of 10 bases. The CDR3 extends over 13 amino acids. Germline CDR1 DFQATT, CDR2 SNEGSKA (reference sequence). CDR3 DNA: TGCAGTGGAAGGACATTCTATAATTCACCCCTCCACTTT. Its translation: CSGRTFYNSPLHF.

This chain joins TRBV25-1 and TRBJ2-3, with D possibly being TRBD2 (5 bases). Germline values: CDR1 MGHDK, CDR2 SYGVNS. This CDR3 is 15 amino acids long. V was pared by 5 bases and J by 2 bases, with 14 bases between. The CDR3, as DNA: TGTGCCAGCAGTCGTCCGGGGTCTCACACAGATACGCAGTATTTT. Its translation is CASSRPGSHTDTQYF.

This clonotype came up once. V and J are TRBV28 and TRBJ2-5; 7 nucleotides agree with TRBD1. V trimming: 5 bases; J trimming: 11 bases; junction bases outside the gene matches: 14. Per germline, CDR1 MDHEN and CDR2 SYDVKM. The CDR3 totals 14 residues. CDR3 loop: CASSEPPTGNEQYF. The CDR3 coding sequence is TGTGCCAGCAGTGAACCCCCGACAGGGAATGAGCAGTACTTC.

The chain has TRBV12-3 or TRBV12-4 and TRBJ2-7; the D gene is possibly TRBD1 (6 bases). The germline V and J ends were trimmed by 7 bases and 3 bases, with 13 bases remaining between them. The CDR3 is 13 residues long. For the CDR3, the DNA is TGTGCCAGCACCCCGACAGGAAACTACGAGCAGTACTTC. Translated, it gives CASTPTGNYEQYF.

This chain connects TRBV7-8 to TRBJ2-5; D not certain. The DNA end favors TRBJ2-7, so the J call may be wrong. CDR3 length: 15 residues. Germline CDR1 is SGHVS and CDR2 is FQNEAQ. CDR3 DNA sequence: TGTGCCAGCAGCTTAGGCCTATCGGGTGCCTACGAGCAGTACTTC. It yields the protein CASSLGLSGAYEQYF.

The rearrangement uses TRBV12-3 or TRBV12-4 and TRBJ1-1; D is ambiguous. V lost 5 bases and J lost 0, with 10 bases in between. There are 14 residues in the CDR3. The CDR3 nucleotides read TGTGCCAGCAGTATTGAATACATGAACACTGAAGCTTTCTTT. Protein sequence: CASSIEYMNTEAFF.

This clonotype has a handful of counts. The rearrangement links TRBV20-1 to TRBJ2-7, with D tentatively TRBD1 (5 bases). This CDR3 is built from 14 residues. The V and J ends lost 0 bases and 5 bases respectively, with 14 bases between them. Germline CDR1 reads DFQATT; CDR2 reads SNEGSKA (reference sequence). CDR3 residues: CSARDVWGYDEQYF. The CDR3 nucleotides are TGCAGTGCTAGAGATGTCTGGGGCTATGACGAGCAGTACTTC.

The genes are TRBV5-1 and TRBJ2-5; TRBD1 agrees at 9 bases. The last part of the DNA fits TRBJ2-7 better; the J call may be wrong. Germline CDR1 SGHRS, CDR2 YFSETQ. The CDR3 consists of 17 residues. The CDR3 loop reads CASSLGGTGGSFDEQYF. CDR3 coding DNA: TGCGCCAGCAGCTTGGGGGGTACAGGGGGCAGTTTTGACGAGCAGTACTTC.

The chain joins TRBV25-1 to TRBJ2-7; 7 bases line up with TRBD2. The CDR3 extends over 15 amino acids. Germline CDR1 reads MGHDK; CDR2 reads SYGVNS. V lost 3 bases, J lost 3 bases, and 8 bases stayed unmatched. The CDR3: CASSERRGRDYEQYF. The CDR3 coding sequence is TGTGCCAGCAGTGAGAGGCGGGGGAGAGACTACGAGCAGTACTTC.

The rearrangement joins TRBV20-1 to TRBJ2-3, with 12 bases fitting TRBD2. Trimming at V came to 5 bases and at J to 2 bases, leaving 5 bases not matched to a gene. The CDR3 contains 15 residues. Per the germline V gene, CDR1 is DFQATT and CDR2 is SNEGSKA (reference sequence). CDR3 in DNA: TGCAGTGCTCCGACTAGCGGGAGATTCACAGATACGCAGTATTTT. This codes for CSAPTSGRFTDTQYF.

This clonotype was observed a few times. Here the CDR3 DNA reads TGTGCCAGCAGCTTAACAGGTCGCTATGAGCAGTTCTTC. Translation gives CASSLTGRYEQFF. The J gene is TRBJ2-1, the V gene TRBV7-2, with D perhaps TRBD1 (5 bases). Trimming removed 2 bases from V and 8 bases from J, with 10 bases in between. This CDR3 region has 13 residues. CDR1 is SGHTA, CDR2 FQGNSA, per germline.

J is TRBJ2-3 and V is TRBV11-2; 12 nucleotides agree with TRBD2. The length of the CDR3 is 16 residues. Trimming at V came to 4 bases and at J to 5 bases, leaving 7 bases not matched to a gene. Germline V gene lookup returns CDR1 SGHAT and CDR2 FQNNGV. The CDR3 sequence is CASSSPSGRAIDTQYF. The CDR3 bases are TGTGCCAGCAGCTCCCCTAGCGGGAGGGCCATAGATACGCAGTATTTT.

CDR3 coding DNA: TGTGCCAGCAGTTACCGTGGGACTAGCGAAGATAGCGCGGAGAGCTCCTACAATGAGCAGTTCTTC. Amino acids: CASSYRGTSEDSAESSYNEQFF. The V gene is TRBV6-5, the J gene TRBJ2-1; 10 positions match TRBD2. In germline, CDR1 is MNHEY, CDR2 SVGAGI. The CDR3 is 22 residues long. With 2 bases clipped from V and 0 bases from J, the junction kept 19 bases outside the gene matches.

This clonotype was found a few times. The gene calls are TRBV10-3 and TRBJ1-6; weak D call: TRBD1 (6 bases). Trimming pared 10 bases from V and 8 bases from J, leaving 15 bases between. Germline CDR1 is ENHRY and CDR2 is SYGVKD. The CDR3 consists of 13 residues. CDR3 coding DNA: TGTGCCACCCGGCAGGGGTCAGATTCACCCCTCCACTTT. Encoded protein: CATRQGSDSPLHF.

V is TRBV27 and J is TRBJ2-7; D might be TRBD1 (6 bases). V gave up 5 bases and J gave up 0 bases, with 11 bases separating them. CDR1 is MNHEY, CDR2 SMNVEV, per germline (reference sequence). The CDR3 contains 14 residues. The CDR3 DNA follows: TGTGCCAGCAGTCCGGGACACCTCTCCTACGAGCAGTACTTC. Translated: CASSPGHLSYEQYF.

This clonotype has ten or more counts. This chain uses TRBV4-2 with TRBJ2-3; 10 bases map to TRBD2. Germline CDR1 LGHNA, CDR2 YNFKEQ. The CDR3 runs to 18 residues. V gave up 0 bases and J gave up 2 bases; unmatched junction bases: 8. CDR3 in amino acids: CASSQDAIAGGFTDTQYF. The CDR3, as DNA: TGTGCCAGCAGCCAAGACGCTATAGCGGGGGGCTTCACAGATACGCAGTATTTT.

This clonotype was counted a few times. The chain combines TRBV4-1 with TRBJ2-1, with 8 nucleotides matching TRBD2. The CDR3 has 15 residues. Trimming cost V 5 bases and J 9 bases; bases outside gene matches: 12. The germline V gene encodes CDR1 MGHRA and CDR2 YSYEKL. The CDR3, as DNA: TGCGCCAGCAGCTCCCCAAGCGGGGGCCGGGGTGAGCAGTTCTTC. This gives the protein CASSSPSGGRGEQFF.

The chain combines TRBV6-2 or TRBV6-3 with TRBJ2-4; 11 bases map to TRBD2. Gene TRBJ2-7 matches the end of the DNA better, so the J call may be wrong. Germline loops: CDR1 MNHEY, CDR2 SVGEGT. CDR3 length: 15 residues. The CDR3 region is CASRPVAGGPNEQYF. CDR3 coding DNA: TGTGCCAGCAGACCAGTAGCGGGAGGGCCCAACGAGCAGTACTTC.

The rearrangement links TRBV5-6 to TRBJ2-5; D is undetermined. V shed 4 bases and J shed 11 bases, with 24 bases lying between them. In germline, CDR1 is SGHDT, CDR2 YYEEEE. The CDR3 runs to 15 residues. CDR3: CASSRVSVLENEQYF. The CDR3 nucleotides are TGTGCCAGCAGCCGGGTTTCCGTTCTAGAAAATGAGCAGTACTTC. Drawing the rest from reference TRBV5-6 and TRBJ2-5, the complete variable domain is DAGVTQSPTHLIKTRGQQVTLRCSPKSGHDTVSWYQQALGQGPQFIFQYYEEEERQRGNFPDRFSGHQFPNYSSELNVNALLLGDSALYLCASSRVSVLENEQYFGPGTRLLVL.

DNA for the CDR3: TGCAGTGCTAGATACGCGGGAGTAGGGAATGAGCAGTTCTTC. The encoded protein is CSARYAGVGNEQFF. The chain couples TRBV20-1 to TRBJ2-1; 7 nucleotides agree with TRBD2. There are 14 residues in the CDR3. The ends lost 2 bases at V and 7 bases at J; junction bases unmatched: 8. The germline CDR1 and CDR2 sequences are DFQATT and SNEGSKA (reference sequence).

Many counts were recorded for this clonotype. The rearrangement links TRBV11-1 to TRBJ2-3, with unresolved D. The CDR3 sequence is 13 residues long. Germline CDR1 SGHAT, CDR2 FQDESV (reference sequence). V was cut by 0 bases and J by 5 bases, with 6 bases left in between. The CDR3 sequence: CASSLAPVDTQYF. The DNA of the CDR3 is TGTGCCAGCAGCTTAGCGCCAGTAGATACGCAGTATTTT. Full variable domain (remainder filled in from reference TRBV11-1 and TRBJ2-3): EAEVAQSPRYKITEKSQAVAFWCDPISGHATLYWYRQILGQGPELLVQFQDESVVDDSQLPKDRFSAERLKGVDSTLKIQPAELGDSAMYLCASSLAPVDTQYFGPGTRLTVL.

Many counts were recorded for this clonotype. This chain uses TRBV25-1 with TRBJ2-1; D uncertain. This CDR3 contains 11 residues. Germline V gene lookup returns CDR1 MGHDK and CDR2 SYGVNS. V lost 0 bases and J lost 6, with 0 bases in between. The CDR3 DNA follows: TGTGCCAGCAGTGAATACAATGAGCAGTTCTTC. Amino acids: CASSEYNEQFF. The full variable domain, with the rest looked up from reference TRBV25-1 and TRBJ2-1, is EADIYQTPRYLVIGTGKKITLECSQTMGHDKMYWYQQDPGMELHLIHYSYGVNSTEKGDLSSESTVSRIRTEHFPLTLESARPSHTSQYLCASSEYNEQFFGPGTRLTVL.

The chain links TRBV20-1 to TRBJ2-7; perhaps D is TRBD1 or TRBD2 (5 bases each). The V gene lost 3 bases and the J gene lost 2 bases, with 11 bases spanning the gap. There are 13 residues in the CDR3. CDR1 DFQATT and CDR2 SNEGSKA come from the germline V gene (reference sequence). Here the CDR3 DNA reads TGCAGTGCTAGGGGACGATTAGCCTACGAGCAGTACTTC. Translation: CSARGRLAYEQYF.

Note on this clonotype: The junction departs from germline at one end; a sequencing error may be responsible. The rearrangement joins TRBV27 to TRBJ2-5, with TRBD2 matching over 10 bases. The end of the DNA fits TRBJ2-7 better, so the J call may be wrong. The CDR3 contains 16 residues. From germline, CDR1 is MNHEY and CDR2 SMNVEV (reference sequence). The DNA for the CDR3 is TGTGTCAGCAGCCCAAGCGGGAGGGCCGTATTGTACGAGCAGTACTTC. As protein: CVSSPSGRAVLYEQYF.

This chain joins TRBV12-3 or TRBV12-4 and TRBJ2-7; D is possibly TRBD1 (5 bases). V was cut by 7 bases and J by 0 bases, with 10 bases left in between. The CDR3 has 13 amino acids. This chain's CDR3 is CASTGHLSYEQYF. In DNA, the CDR3 is TGTGCCAGCACCGGACACCTCTCCTACGAGCAGTACTTC.

Ten or more counts support this clonotype. A junction end diverges from the germline sequence, so it may reflect a read error. The chain employs TRBV4-1 and TRBJ2-7; D ambiguous. Germline V lookup: CDR1 MGHRA, CDR2 YSYEKL. The CDR3 extends over 13 amino acids. DNA of the CDR3: TGTGCCAGCAGCCAAGGCCAAACCTACGAGCAGTACTTC. Translating it yields CASSQGQTYEQYF.